Below, 16 T cell receptor beta chains from the same sample are listed, as sequenced in a study of T cell repertoires in cytomegalovirus infection. In TCRdb, the reads were re-called with MiXCR into one record per CDR3 protein. The sample carries about 680,000 distinct CDR3 sequences, around 24% recorded once. The sample consisted of CD8+ T cells from PBMCs. The source is a human donor in good health (CMV status not recorded). Some clones in this sample may be carry-over from other donors' samples.

This clonotype was counted ten times or more. The gene calls are TRBV7-3 and TRBJ2-2, with a weak D call TRBD2 (6 bases). The V end lost 5 bases, the J end lost 2 bases, and 15 bases lay between the germline ends. In germline, CDR1 is SGHTA, CDR2 FQGTGA. The length of the CDR3 is 16 residues. The CDR3 sequence: CASSTVGRDNTGELFF. The CDR3 nucleotides are TGTGCCAGCAGCACCGTTGGGCGGGACAACACCGGGGAGCTGTTTTTT. The whole variable domain, remainder taken from reference TRBV7-3 and TRBJ2-2, is GAGVSQTPSNKVTEKGKYVELRCDPISGHTALYWYRQSLGQGPEFLIYFQGTGAADDSGLPNDRFFAVRPEGSVSTLKIQRTERGDSAVYLCASSTVGRDNTGELFFGEGSRLTVL.

This clonotype was seen more than once but under ten times. V is TRBV6-5 and J is TRBJ1-1, with no clear D. The CDR3 loop spans 14 amino acids. Germline V gene lookup returns CDR1 MNHEY and CDR2 SVGAGI. Trimming cost V 5 bases and J 4 bases, with 14 bases left between them. The CDR3 loop reads CASSQFDLRTEAFF. CDR3 nucleotides: TGTGCCAGCAGTCAATTTGACCTACGCACTGAAGCTTTCTTT.

This chain joins TRBV11-1 and TRBJ2-3; D not certain. Germline assignment: CDR1 SGHAT and CDR2 FQDESV (reference sequence). The V end lost 5 bases, the J end lost 6 bases, and 15 bases lay between the germline ends. The CDR3 has 14 residues. The CDR3 is CASSPGLLLDTQYF. Written as DNA, the CDR3 is TGTGCCAGCAGCCCCGGGCTTCTTTTGGATACGCAGTATTTT.

J is TRBJ2-7 and V is TRBV6-2 or TRBV6-3; tentatively, D is TRBD1 or TRBD2 (5 bases each). The CDR3 runs to 15 residues. CDR1 and CDR2 from the germline V gene are MNHEY and SVGEGT. V dropped 6 bases and J dropped 5 bases, with 20 bases sitting between them. The CDR3, as DNA: TGTGCCAGCAGCCCCGGGACCTACCTAGAAGACGAGCAGTACGTC. This gives the protein CASSPGTYLEDEQYV.

In its sample, this clonotype was seen many times. The chain carries TRBV6-5 and TRBJ2-3; TRBD2 matches 8 bases. CDR1 and CDR2 (germline): MNHEY, SVGAGI. V was clipped by 1 base and J by 3 bases; unmatched bases: 6. The CDR3 consists of 16 residues. The CDR3 region has the DNA TGTGCCAGCAGTTACTTAGCGGGGTCGAGTACAGATACGCAGTATTTT. This gives the protein CASSYLAGSSTDTQYF.

The sample holds a few counts of this clonotype. The V and J genes are TRBV10-3 and TRBJ2-7, with a tentative D call TRBD1 (5 bases). The CDR3 totals 14 residues. Between the trimmed V and J ends, which lost 5 bases and 1 base, there was a span of 12 bases. Germline V gene data show CDR1 as ENHRY and CDR2 as SYGVKD. The CDR3: CAISKTGNSYEQYV. The DNA of the CDR3 is TGTGCCATCAGTAAAACAGGAAATTCCTACGAGCAGTACGTC.

At least ten counts were recorded for this clonotype. The chain recombines TRBV7-6 with TRBJ2-5, with D perhaps matching TRBD1 (5 bases). The V end lost 4 bases, the J end lost 5 bases, and 17 bases lay between the germline ends. The length of the CDR3 is 15 residues. Germline CDR1 is SGHVS and CDR2 is FNYEAQ. The CDR3 nucleotides read TGTGCCAGCAGCTCCCTCCGGCAGGCAGGGGAGACCCAGTACTTC. This codes for CASSSLRQAGETQYF.

The V call is TRBV28, the J call TRBJ2-1, with TRBD1 matching over 9 bases. Looked up from germline, CDR1 is MDHEN and CDR2 is SYDVKM. The CDR3 covers 18 residues. The V segment lost 5 bases and the J segment 9 bases; nucleotides outside the gene matches: 20. This CDR3 is CASSPQIRDRDWVGEQFF. CDR3 DNA sequence: TGTGCCAGCAGTCCTCAGATCCGGGACAGGGATTGGGTCGGTGAGCAGTTCTTC.

This clonotype was found many times. The rearrangement links TRBV6-2 or TRBV6-3 to TRBJ2-6, with D uncertain. From germline, CDR1 is MNHEY and CDR2 SVGEGT. The CDR3 runs 15 residues. V was shortened by 4 bases and J by 0 bases, with 7 bases between the two germline ends. In nucleotides, the CDR3 is TGTGCCAGCAGTTCCAAGGCCTCTGGGGCCAACGTCCTGACTTTC. This codes for CASSSKASGANVLTF.

As regards this clonotype: The germline gene is not matched at one end of the junction; a read error may be the cause. The CDR3 is CASSLAQGASYEQYF. CDR3 in DNA: TGCGCCAGCAGCTTGGCTCAGGGGGCCTCCTACGAGCAGTACTTT. The chain has TRBV5-1 and TRBJ2-7; TRBD1 matches 8 bases. Germline V gene sequence: CDR1 SGHRS, CDR2 YFSETQ. This CDR3 has 15 amino acids.

This clonotype was counted only a few times. The V gene is TRBV12-3 or TRBV12-4, the J gene TRBJ2-3; possibly TRBD1 for D (5 bases). The germline V and J ends were trimmed by 2 bases and 5 bases, with 8 bases remaining between them. This CDR3 region has 13 residues. CDR3 nucleotides: TGTGCCAGCAGTTTATACCAGGGAGATACGCAGTATTTT. Translated, it gives CASSLYQGDTQYF.

This chain joins TRBV6-6 and TRBJ2-7; D ambiguous. The CDR3 is 11 residues long. Trimming left V 6 bases short and J 7 bases short, with 10 bases between. Germline CDR1 MNHNY, CDR2 SVGAGI (reference sequence). Written as DNA, the CDR3 is TGTGCCAGCAGATCCCCTAAGGAGCAGTACGTC. This encodes CASRSPKEQYV.

This clonotype was detected only once. This may be a read error: a much more frequent sequence differs by one nucleotide. The rearrangement links TRBV7-8 to TRBJ1-4, with 7 positions matching TRBD1. V trimming: 5 bases; J trimming: 0 bases; junction bases outside the gene matches: 6. CDR1 and CDR2 (germline): SGHVS, FQNEAQ. The CDR3 runs to 16 residues. The CDR3 sequence: CASSHGTATTNEKLFF. The CDR3, as DNA: TGTGCCAGCAGCCACGGGACAGCGACAACTAATGAAAAACTGTTTTTT.

This clonotype showed up many times. The chain links TRBV7-6 to TRBJ2-1; D gene uncertain. Germline-derived CDR1 and CDR2 are SGHVS and FNYEAQ. This CDR3 comprises 15 residues. Trimming stripped 1 base from V and 5 bases from J, with 12 bases between. CDR3 bases: TGTGCCAGCAGCTTAGGAGCCGGCACACACAATGAGCAGTTCTTC. Protein: CASSLGAGTHNEQFF.

In regard to this clonotype: A much larger clone lies one base from this, so it may be a read error. The chain uses TRBV7-4 and TRBJ1-4; a possible D gene is TRBD1 (6 bases). Per the germline V gene, CDR1 is SGHVT and CDR2 is SQSDAQ. Deletions cut 5 bases from V and 8 bases from J, with 15 bases between. The CDR3 contains 14 residues. The CDR3 DNA sequence: TGTGCCAGCAGCCCTTCCGGGACAACCGAAAAACTGTTTTTT. Translating it yields CASSPSGTTEKLFF.

CDR3: CASSSGQGSDEQYV. DNA of the CDR3: TGTGCCAGCAGCTCGGGACAGGGCTCCGACGAGCAGTACGTC. The chain links TRBV6-5 to TRBJ2-7; 9 bases match TRBD1. The CDR3 consists of 14 residues. CDR1 and CDR2 from the germline V gene are MNHEY and SVGAGI.